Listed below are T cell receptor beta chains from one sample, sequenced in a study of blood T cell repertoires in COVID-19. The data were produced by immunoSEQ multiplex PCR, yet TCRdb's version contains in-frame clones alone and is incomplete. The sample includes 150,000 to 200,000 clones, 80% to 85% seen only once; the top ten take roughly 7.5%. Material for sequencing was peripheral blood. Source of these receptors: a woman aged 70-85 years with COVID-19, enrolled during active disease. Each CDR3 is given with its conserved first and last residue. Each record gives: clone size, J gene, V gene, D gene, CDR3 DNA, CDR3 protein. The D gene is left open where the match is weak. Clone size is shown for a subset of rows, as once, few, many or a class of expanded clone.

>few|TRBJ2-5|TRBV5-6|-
TGTGCCAGCAGCTTGTTAGGGGTTACCCAAGAGACCCAGTACTTC
CASSLLGVTQETQYF
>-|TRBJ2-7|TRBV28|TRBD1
TGTGCCAGCAGTTCGGCGTCCGGGACAGCCTACGAGCAGTACTTC
CASSSASGTAYEQYF
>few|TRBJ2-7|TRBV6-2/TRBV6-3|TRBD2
TGTGCCAGCAGTTTGGGGGGGAAATTATCGTACGAGCAGTACTTC
CASSLGGKLSYEQYF
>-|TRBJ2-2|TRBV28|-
TGTGCCAGCAGTTCCGCGAACACCGGGGAGCTGTTTTTT
CASSSANTGELFF
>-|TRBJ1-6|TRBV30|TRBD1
TGTGCCTGGACCGGACAGGGTGGGTCACCCCTCCACTTT
CAWTGQGGSPLHF
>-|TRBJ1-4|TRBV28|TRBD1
TGTGCCACCGACAGGGCGGATGAAAAACTGTTTTTT
CATDRADEKLFF
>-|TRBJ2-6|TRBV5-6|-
TGTGCCAGCAGCCCTACAGACTCTGGGGCCAACGTCCTGACTTTC
CASSPTDSGANVLTF
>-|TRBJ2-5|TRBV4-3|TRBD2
TGCGCCAGCAGCCAAGATGCAGCGGGAGTTTTAAAGACCCAGTACTTC
CASSQDAAGVLKTQYF
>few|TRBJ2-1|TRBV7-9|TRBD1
TGTGCCAGCAGTGTTACTTCGGGACAGAGATTTACGAATGAGCAGTTCTTC
CASSVTSGQRFTNEQFF
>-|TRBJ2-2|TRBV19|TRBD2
TGTGCCAGTAGTATAGGACTAGCGGGTTACACCGGGGAGCTGTTTTTT
CASSIGLAGYTGELFF
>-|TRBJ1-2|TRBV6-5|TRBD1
TGTGCCAGCAGTTACGCCGGGACAGACAGGCACTATGGCTACACCTTC
CASSYAGTDRHYGYTF
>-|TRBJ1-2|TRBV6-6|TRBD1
TGTGCCAGCAGTTACACGGGGACAGCGAACTATGGCTACACCTTC
CASSYTGTANYGYTF
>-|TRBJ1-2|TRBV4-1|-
TGCGCCAGCAGCCATCCCAGGGGATTCGGTGGCTACACCTTC
CASSHPRGFGGYTF
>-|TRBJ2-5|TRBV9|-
TGTGCCAGCAGCGTAGGTCAGGCGGGACAAGAGACCCAGTACTTC
CASSVGQAGQETQYF
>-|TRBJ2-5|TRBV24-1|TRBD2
TGTGCCACCAGTTCGGCTAGCGGGCTGGCGGGAGAGACCCAGTACTTC
CATSSASGLAGETQYF
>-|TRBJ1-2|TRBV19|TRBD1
TGTGCCAGTAGTCTCCGACAGGGGGCTGGCTATGGCTACACCTTC
CASSLRQGAGYGYTF
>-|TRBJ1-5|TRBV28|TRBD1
TGTGCCAGCAGCTTATTCGGGACAGGGATAGCGCCCCAGCATTTT
CASSLFGTGIAPQHF
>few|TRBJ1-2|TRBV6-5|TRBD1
TGTGCCAGCAGGGTAACAGGGGGCTATGGCTACACCTTC
CASRVTGGYGYTF
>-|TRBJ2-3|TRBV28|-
TGTGCCAGCAGTTTCGAGGCGGGACCCACAGATACGCAGTATTTT
CASSFEAGPTDTQYF
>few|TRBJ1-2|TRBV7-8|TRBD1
TGTGCCAGCAGCTTAGACAGGGGGGCAAAAGGCTACACCTTC
CASSLDRGAKGYTF
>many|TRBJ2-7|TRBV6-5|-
TGTGCCAGCAGTCAGACCTACGAGCAGTACTTC
CASSQTYEQYF
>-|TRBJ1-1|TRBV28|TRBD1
TGTGCCAGCAGTCTACAGGGGGGAGGGAAGAACACTGAAGCTTTCTTT
CASSLQGGGKNTEAFF
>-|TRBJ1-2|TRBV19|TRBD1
TGTGCCAGTAGCGAGACAGGGAAATGGGACTATGGCTACACCTTC
CASSETGKWDYGYTF
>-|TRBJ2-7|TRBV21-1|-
TGTGCCAGCAGCAAAGGGGAGTGCGGCTCCTACGAGCAGTACTTC
CASSKGECGSYEQYF
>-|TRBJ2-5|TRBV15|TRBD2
TGTGCCACCAGCAGAGCCGGGAGGGAGAAAGAGACCCAGTACTTC
CATSRAGREKETQYF
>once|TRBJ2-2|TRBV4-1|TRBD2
TGCGCCAGCAGCCAGGGACTAGCTGATAACACCGGGGAGCTGTTTTTT
CASSQGLADNTGELFF
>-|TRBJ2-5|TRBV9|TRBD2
TGTGCCAGCAGCGAGCCGGGGACTACCCAAGAGACCCAGTACTTC
CASSEPGTTQETQYF
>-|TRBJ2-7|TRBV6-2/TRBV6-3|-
TGTGCCAGCAGCAATAAACAGATACTAGCAAGCAACGAGCAGTACTTC
CASSNKQILASNEQYF
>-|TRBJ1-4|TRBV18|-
TGTGCCAGCTCACCCAGACAGGTAGACGAAAAACTGTTTTTT
CASSPRQVDEKLFF
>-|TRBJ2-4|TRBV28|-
TGTGCCAGCAGTCAGCCCGAGGTAGCCAAAAACATTCAGTACTTC
CASSQPEVAKNIQYF
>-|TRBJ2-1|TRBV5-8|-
TGTGCCAGCCGTCTACGGGGGGCGAATGAGCAGTTCTTC
CASRLRGANEQFF
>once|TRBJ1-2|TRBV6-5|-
TGTGCCAGCTGGCAGGACAGTGGGATTGGCTACACCTTC
CASWQDSGIGYTF
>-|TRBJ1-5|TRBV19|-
TGTGCCAGTAGTATCCCCGCGGGGCAGCCCCAGCATTTT
CASSIPAGQPQHF
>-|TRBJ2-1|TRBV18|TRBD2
TGTGCCAGCTCACGACCGGGACTAGGACACAATGAGCAGTTCTTC
CASSRPGLGHNEQFF
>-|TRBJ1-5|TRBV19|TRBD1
TGTGCCAGTAGTTCGGTCGACAGGGTCGGCCAGCCCCAGCATTTT
CASSSVDRVGQPQHF
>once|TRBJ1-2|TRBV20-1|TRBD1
TGCAGTGCTAGGGGGACAGTCCACTACACCTTC
CSARGTVHYTF
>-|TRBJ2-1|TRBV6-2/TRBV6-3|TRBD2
TGTGCCAGCAGTACCCAGCGGGAGTTAGGGTACAATGAGCAGTTCTTC
CASSTQRELGYNEQFF
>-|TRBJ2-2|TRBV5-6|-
TGTGCCAGCAGCTTGCGAGTCCTTACCCTTGGCACCGGGGAGCTGTTTTTT
CASSLRVLTLGTGELFF
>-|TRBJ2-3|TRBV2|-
TGTGCCACCACCCTCGGAGATACGCAGTATTTT
CATTLGDTQYF
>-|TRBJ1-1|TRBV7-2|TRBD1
TGTGCCAGCAGCTTAGTCGGGACAGGGGGCATGAACACTGAAGCTTTCTTT
CASSLVGTGGMNTEAFF